A selection of T cell receptor beta chains follows, all from one sample in a study of siplizumab effects on memory and regulatory T cells. Here immunoSEQ multiplex PCR was the method, and the copy in TCRdb shows in-frame clones only, minus some. Among approximately 100,000 clones, around 90% were seen once, and the ten largest hold around 12%. What was sequenced was non-Treg CD4+ T cells sorted from blood. These receptors came from a human donor in good health. Each CDR3 is given with its conserved first and last residue. The D gene is left open where the match is weak. Clone size is stated in some rows and not others, as once, few, many or a class when expanded.

>-|TRBJ1-4|-|TRBV7-9
CASSPGVTNEKLFF
TGTGCCAGCAGCCCAGGGGTGACTAATGAAAAACTGTTTTTT
>once|TRBJ1-2|-|TRBV5-6
CASSLVVQLDGYTF
TGTGCCAGCAGCTTGGTCGTACAGCTCGATGGCTACACCTTC
>-|TRBJ2-7|TRBD2|TRBV7-8
CASSLISSGSVYEQYF
TGTGCCAGCAGCTTAATCTCTAGCGGGAGCGTCTACGAGCAGTACTTC
>-|TRBJ2-7|TRBD1|TRBV27
CASSLKAGQGFYEQYF
TGTGCCAGCAGTTTAAAGGCGGGACAGGGGTTTTACGAGCAGTACTTC
>-|TRBJ2-2|-|TRBV5-1
CASSLVVETGELFF
TGCGCCAGCAGCTTGGTTGTAGAAACCGGGGAGCTGTTTTTT
>-|TRBJ2-7|TRBD2|TRBV7-6
CASSLVASGQGEQYF
TGTGCCAGCAGCTTAGTGGCTAGCGGGCAAGGCGAGCAGTACTTC
>-|TRBJ2-3|-|TRBV28
CASSLGVATDTQYF
TGTGCCAGCAGTTTAGGGGTGGCCACAGATACGCAGTATTTT
>few|TRBJ2-7|-|TRBV7-8
CASSLRQRNEQYF
TGTGCCAGCAGCTTAAGGCAGCGGAACGAGCAGTACTTC
>-|TRBJ1-2|-|TRBV7-2
CASSLTGTDGYTF
TGTGCCAGCAGCTTAACCGGGACTGATGGCTACACCTTC
>-|TRBJ2-5|-|TRBV11-1
CASSQDRAARLGYF
TGTGCCAGCAGCCAAGACCGTGCGGCCAGGTTAGGGTACTTC
>-|TRBJ1-1|-|TRBV19
CASSIAGWGRSF
TGTGCCAGTAGTATCGCGGGATGGGGGCGAAGCTTC
>-|TRBJ2-5|-|TRBV5-5
CASSGTPQETQYF
TGTGCCAGCAGCGGGACGCCGCAAGAGACCCAGTACTTC
>-|TRBJ1-4|-|TRBV7-9
CASSLEVEKLFF
TGTGCCAGCAGCTTAGAGGTGGAAAAACTGTTTTTT
>-|TRBJ2-7|-|TRBV27
CASSRAGNSYEQYF
TGTGCCAGCAGTAGGGCAGGGAACTCCTACGAGCAGTACTTC
>-|TRBJ2-2|TRBD1|TRBV30
CAWSTPGQGRTGELFF
TGTGCCTGGAGTACTCCGGGACAGGGTCGCACCGGGGAGCTGTTTTTT
>-|TRBJ2-2|TRBD2|TRBV9
CASSPPWGSGRNSLRELFF
TGTGCCAGCAGCCCACCCTGGGGTAGCGGGAGGAACTCTTTGAGGGAGCTGTTTTTT
>-|TRBJ2-2|TRBD1|TRBV29-1
CSVERGQGADGELFF
TGCAGCGTTGAAAGGGGACAGGGGGCGGACGGGGAGCTGTTTTTT
>-|TRBJ1-1|-|TRBV19
CASLTRRGFNTEAFF
TGTGCCAGCCTCACCCGCAGGGGCTTCAACACTGAAGCTTTCTTT
>-|TRBJ2-1|TRBD2|TRBV9
CASSVSGRAVDEQFF
TGTGCCAGCAGCGTATCCGGGAGGGCCGTTGATGAGCAGTTCTTC
>few|TRBJ1-2|TRBD1|TRBV6-5
CASSTPDRAMGYTF
TGTGCCAGCAGTACCCCTGACAGGGCGATGGGCTACACCTTC
>-|TRBJ2-1|TRBD2|TRBV29-1
CSVDPTSGSGHEQFF
TGCAGCGTTGATCCGACTAGCGGGAGCGGCCATGAGCAGTTCTTC
>-|TRBJ1-5|-|TRBV7-2
CASSRTGTHSNQPQHF
TGTGCCAGCAGCCGTACCGGGACCCATAGCAATCAGCCCCAGCATTTT
>-|TRBJ2-5|-|TRBV11-3
CASSLTGWLGQETQYF
TGTGCCAGCAGCCTCACCGGGTGGCTGGGGCAAGAGACCCAGTACTTC
>-|TRBJ2-3|-|TRBV6-5
CASSYRYF
TGTGCCAGCAGTTACCGATATTTT
>-|TRBJ2-1|TRBD2|TRBV16
CASSQSQAGGPHEQFF
TGTGCCAGCAGCCAATCGCAAGCGGGAGGGCCCCATGAGCAGTTCTTC
>-|TRBJ2-2|-|TRBV12-2
CARGRWSGGELFF
TGTGCAAGGGGGAGATGGTCTGGCGGGGAGCTGTTTTTT
>-|TRBJ2-1|TRBD1|TRBV5-1
CASSLQQGVYNEQFF
TGCGCCAGCAGCTTACAACAGGGGGTCTACAATGAGCAGTTCTTC
>-|TRBJ1-4|-|TRBV2
CASSEAEGGKLFF
TGTGCCAGCAGTGAAGCGGAGGGGGGGAAACTGTTTTTT
>-|TRBJ2-7|-|TRBV20-1
CSATLEYEQYF
TGCAGTGCTACCCTTGAATACGAGCAGTACTTC
>-|TRBJ2-1|TRBD2|TRBV5-1
CASRTPKDSGDNEQFF
TGCGCCAGCAGAACCCCCAAGGATAGCGGGGATAATGAGCAGTTCTTC
>-|TRBJ1-5|-|TRBV30
CAWSTGGANQPQHF
TGTGCCTGGAGTACGGGGGGGGCCAATCAGCCCCAGCATTTT
>-|TRBJ2-3|TRBD1|TRBV5-4
CASSPWTGMRADTQYF
TGTGCCAGCAGCCCTTGGACAGGGATGAGGGCAGATACGCAGTATTTT
>-|TRBJ1-2|-|TRBV18
CASSPARGSGYTF
TGTGCCAGCTCACCAGCGCGTGGGTCTGGCTACACCTTC
>-|TRBJ2-1|TRBD1|TRBV9
CASSVDNRGYEQFF
TGTGCCAGCAGCGTAGATAACAGGGGGTATGAGCAGTTCTTC
>-|TRBJ2-7|-|TRBV21-1
CASSKGIRQGACEQYF
TGTGCCAGCAGCAAAGGTATTAGGCAGGGGGCCTGCGAGCAGTACTTC
>once|TRBJ2-2|-|TRBV6-5
CASSYSRYGELFF
TGTGCCAGCAGTTACTCTCGATACGGGGAGCTGTTTTTT
>-|TRBJ2-5|-|TRBV18
CASSLIEAGETQYF
TGTGCCAGCTCACTAATCGAGGCAGGGGAGACCCAGTACTTC
>-|TRBJ2-1|-|TRBV29-1
CSVDQGEQFF
TGCAGCGTTGACCAGGGTGAGCAGTTCTTC
>-|TRBJ2-7|TRBD2|TRBV11-3
CASSLAREATYEQYF
TGTGCCAGCAGCTTAGCGCGGGAGGCCACCTACGAGCAGTACTTC
>-|TRBJ1-1|-|TRBV11-3
CASSGTGTTNTEAFF
TGTGCCAGCAGCGGTACCGGGACGACGAACACTGAAGCTTTCTTT
>-|TRBJ1-3|-|TRBV6-5
CASSRARGSGNTIYF
TGTGCCAGCAGCAGGGCGCGGGGCTCTGGAAACACCATATATTTT
>-|TRBJ1-1|-|TRBV27
CASMRGGWTEAFF
TGTGCCAGCATGAGGGGGGGATGGACTGAAGCTTTCTTT
>-|TRBJ1-6|-|TRBV30
CAWSLDTRASPLHF
TGTGCCTGGAGTTTGGACACCCGAGCCTCACCCCTCCACTTT
>-|TRBJ2-7|-|TRBV6-6
CASSQQGVGEQYF
TGTGCCAGCAGTCAACAGGGTGTTGGGGAGCAGTACTTC
>-|TRBJ2-7|TRBD1|TRBV11-3
CASSPRDRGSSYEQYF
TGTGCCAGCAGCCCCCGGGACAGGGGGAGCTCCTACGAGCAGTACTTC
>-|TRBJ2-1|TRBD2|TRBV7-6
CASSPTSGSYEQFF
TGTGCCAGCAGCCCAACTAGCGGGAGCTATGAGCAGTTCTTC
>-|TRBJ1-6|TRBD1|TRBV30
CAWSTGQGGNSPLHF
TGTGCCTGGAGTACTGGACAGGGGGGTAATTCACCCCTCCACTTT
>-|TRBJ2-1|TRBD2|TRBV29-1
CSVVGVGGNNEQFF
TGCAGCGTTGTGGGGGTGGGAGGGAACAATGAGCAGTTCTTC
>once|TRBJ1-1|TRBD1|TRBV19
CASSTTGGPREAFF
TGTGCCAGTAGTACCACAGGGGGGCCCCGCGAAGCTTTCTTT
>-|TRBJ1-1|-|TRBV5-1
CASSPPGGANTEAFF
TGCGCCAGCAGCCCCCCGGGGGGAGCGAACACTGAAGCTTTCTTT